This T cell receptor beta chain came from a study of lymphopenia after photon versus proton radiotherapy. General study results and limits: Relative stability marked proton patients; photon patients lost diversity and naive cells. Post-nadir diversity loss with photons came from oligoclonal expansion, particularly CD8+ Temra cells. Only patients who died were analyzed for survival; proton advantage is unproven.

This clone has a single count. No antigen is known for it. The protocol was immunoSEQ multiplex PCR, while the TCRdb copy is restricted to in-frame clones and leaves out a portion. This repertoire shows around 20,000 clones, about 85% found once; its top ten account for over 8%. The TCR comes from a man aged 70-80 years with pancreatic cancer. The specimen was peripheral blood, collected from a patient treated with proton-based radiotherapy.

CDR3: CASSWGRNTEAFF. The CDR3 DNA reads TGTGCCAGCAGCTGGGGTCGGAACACTGAAGCTTTCTTT. This rearrangement joins TRBV7-2 to TRBJ1-1; no clear D gene. The V end was cut by 4 bases, the J end by 1 base, with 7 bases between. This CDR3 has 13 amino acids. Looked up from germline, CDR1 is SGHTA and CDR2 is FQGNSA. The full variable domain, in which reference TRBV7-2 and TRBJ1-1 provide the parts outside the CDR3, is GAGVSQSPSNKVTEKGKDVELRCDPISGHTALYWYRQSLGQGLEFLIYFQGNSAPDKSGLPSDRFSAERTGGSVSTLTIQRTQQEDSAVYLCASSWGRNTEAFFGQGTRLTVV.